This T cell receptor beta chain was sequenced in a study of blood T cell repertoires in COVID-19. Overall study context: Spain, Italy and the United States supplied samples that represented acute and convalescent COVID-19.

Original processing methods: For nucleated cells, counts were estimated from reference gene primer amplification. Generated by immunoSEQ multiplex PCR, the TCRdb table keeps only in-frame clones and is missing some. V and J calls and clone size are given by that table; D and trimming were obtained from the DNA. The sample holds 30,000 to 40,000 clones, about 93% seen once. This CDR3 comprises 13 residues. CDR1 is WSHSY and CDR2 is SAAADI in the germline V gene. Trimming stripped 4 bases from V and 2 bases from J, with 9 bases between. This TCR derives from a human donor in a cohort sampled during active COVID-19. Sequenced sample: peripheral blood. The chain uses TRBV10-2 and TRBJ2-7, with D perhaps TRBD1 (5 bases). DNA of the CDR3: TGCGCCAGCAGTGTTGACAGAACCTACGAGCAGTACTTC. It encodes CASSVDRTYEQYF.